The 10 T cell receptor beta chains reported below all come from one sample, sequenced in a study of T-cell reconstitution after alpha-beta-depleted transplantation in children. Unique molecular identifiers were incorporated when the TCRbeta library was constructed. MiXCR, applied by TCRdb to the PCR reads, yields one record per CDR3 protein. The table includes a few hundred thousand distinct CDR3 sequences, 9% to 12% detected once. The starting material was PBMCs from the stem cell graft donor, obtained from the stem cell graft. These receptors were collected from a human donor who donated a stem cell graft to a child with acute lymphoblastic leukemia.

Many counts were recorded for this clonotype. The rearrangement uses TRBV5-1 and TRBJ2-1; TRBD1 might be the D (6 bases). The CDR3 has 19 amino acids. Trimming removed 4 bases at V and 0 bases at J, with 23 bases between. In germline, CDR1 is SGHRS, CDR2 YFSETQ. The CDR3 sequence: CASSLGQPKGLSSYNEQFF. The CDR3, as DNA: TGCGCCAGCAGCCTTGGACAGCCCAAGGGTCTAAGCTCCTACAATGAGCAGTTCTTC.

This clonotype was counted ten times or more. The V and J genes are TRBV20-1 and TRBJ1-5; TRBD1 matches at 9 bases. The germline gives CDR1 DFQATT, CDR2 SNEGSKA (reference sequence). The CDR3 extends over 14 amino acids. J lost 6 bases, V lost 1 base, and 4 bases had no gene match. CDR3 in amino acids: CSARVRTGVQPQHF. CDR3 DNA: TGCAGTGCTAGAGTACGGACAGGGGTTCAGCCCCAGCATTTT.

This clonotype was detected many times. The CDR3 loop reads CASTLGRSSYEQYF. In DNA form, the CDR3 reads TGTGCCAGCACCTTGGGGAGGAGCTCCTACGAGCAGTACTTC. The chain has TRBV12-3 or TRBV12-4 and TRBJ2-7; D is perhaps TRBD2 (6 bases). The CDR3 loop spans 14 amino acids. Trimming shortened V by 7 bases and J by 0 bases, and 13 bases separated the two germline ends.

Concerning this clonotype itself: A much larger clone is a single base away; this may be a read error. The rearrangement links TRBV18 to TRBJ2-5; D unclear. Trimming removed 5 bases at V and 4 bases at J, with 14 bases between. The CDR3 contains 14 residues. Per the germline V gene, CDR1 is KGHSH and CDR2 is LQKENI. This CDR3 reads CASSSQRGRETQYF. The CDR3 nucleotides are TGTGCCAGCTCATCTCAGCGCGGTCGAGAGACCCAGTACTTC.

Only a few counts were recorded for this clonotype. This CDR3 is CASSPPGVPIRGYTF. The CDR3 nucleotides read TGTGCCAGCAGCCCCCCCGGTGTCCCGATAAGAGGCTACACCTTC. The V call is TRBV7-9, the J call TRBJ1-2, with D uncertain. Trimming removed 5 bases at V and 8 bases at J, with 21 bases between. Germline lookup yields CDR1 SEHNR and CDR2 FQNEAQ (reference sequence). The CDR3 is made up of 15 amino acids.

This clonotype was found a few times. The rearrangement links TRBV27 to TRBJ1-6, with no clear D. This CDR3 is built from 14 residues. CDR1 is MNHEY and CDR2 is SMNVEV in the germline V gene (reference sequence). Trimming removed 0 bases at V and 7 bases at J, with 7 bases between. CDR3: CASSLSPINSPLHF. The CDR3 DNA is TGTGCCAGCAGTTTATCGCCGATAAATTCACCCCTCCACTTT.

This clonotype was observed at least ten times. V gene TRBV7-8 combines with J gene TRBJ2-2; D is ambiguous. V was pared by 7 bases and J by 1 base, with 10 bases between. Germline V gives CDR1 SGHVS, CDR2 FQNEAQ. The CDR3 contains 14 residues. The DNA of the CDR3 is TGTGCCAGCACCCTCACGAAGAACACCGGGGAGCTGTTTTTT. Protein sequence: CASTLTKNTGELFF.

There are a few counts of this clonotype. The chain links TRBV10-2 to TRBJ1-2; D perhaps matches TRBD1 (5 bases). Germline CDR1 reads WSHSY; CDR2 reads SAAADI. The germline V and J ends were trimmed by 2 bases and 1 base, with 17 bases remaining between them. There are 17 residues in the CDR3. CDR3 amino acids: CASSEGHRTILNYGYTF. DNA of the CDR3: TGCGCCAGCAGTGAGGGGCACAGGACGATACTTAACTATGGCTACACCTTC.

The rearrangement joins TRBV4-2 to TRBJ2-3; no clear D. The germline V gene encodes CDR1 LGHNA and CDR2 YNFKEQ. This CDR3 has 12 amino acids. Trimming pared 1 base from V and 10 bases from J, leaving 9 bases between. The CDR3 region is CASSQVPGPQYF. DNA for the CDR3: TGTGCCAGCAGCCAAGTCCCTGGACCGCAGTATTTT.

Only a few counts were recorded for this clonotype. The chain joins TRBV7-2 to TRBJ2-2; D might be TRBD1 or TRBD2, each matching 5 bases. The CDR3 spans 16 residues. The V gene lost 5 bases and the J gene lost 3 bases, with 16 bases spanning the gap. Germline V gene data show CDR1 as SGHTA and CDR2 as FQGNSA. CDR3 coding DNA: TGTGCCAGCAGCACTCCGGGACGGAGATACACCGGGGAGCTGTTTTTT. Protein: CASSTPGRRYTGELFF.